Below, 32 T cell receptor beta chains from the same sample are listed, as sequenced in a study of early T cells in non-severe SARS-CoV-2 infection. TCRdb processed the 5' RACE reads anew with MiXCR; each CDR3 protein has one entry. The data hold 55,000 to 80,000 distinct CDR3 sequences, with over 9.5% observed a single time. The material sequenced was whole blood. The receptors were gathered from an adult who was a healthcare worker with PCR-confirmed SARS-CoV-2 infection or an uninfected control (not recorded which).

This clonotype was detected a few times. The DNA of the CDR3 is TGTGCCAGCAGCTTACAAGCGGGAGTCAGAGATACGCAGTATTTT. The encoded protein is CASSLQAGVRDTQYF. V usage is TRBV7-2 and J usage is TRBJ2-3; TRBD2 agrees at 8 bases. The V segment lost 2 bases and the J segment 5 bases; nucleotides outside the gene matches: 6. The CDR3 is made up of 15 amino acids. CDR1 is SGHTA, CDR2 FQGNSA, per germline.

This clonotype was seen more than once but under ten times. The genes are TRBV5-1 and TRBJ1-1; weak D call: TRBD1 (5 bases). The germline V and J ends were trimmed by 3 bases and 5 bases, with 17 bases remaining between them. Germline loops: CDR1 SGHRS, CDR2 YFSETQ. The CDR3 extends over 15 amino acids. CDR3 in DNA: TGCGCCAGCAGCTCCGACGGGAGGGCAGGGACTGAAGCTTTCTTT. This encodes CASSSDGRAGTEAFF.

This clonotype showed up just a few times. The V and J genes are TRBV29-1 and TRBJ2-1; D might be TRBD1 or TRBD2, each matching 5 bases. V was trimmed by 2 bases and J by 9 bases, leaving 11 bases between them. The V gene's germline CDR1 is SQVTM and CDR2 ANQGSEA. This CDR3 spans 12 amino acids. In nucleotides, the CDR3 is TGCAGCGTTGAACGGGGCGCGGGTGAGCAGTTCTTC. Protein: CSVERGAGEQFF.

This clonotype was seen only a few times. The rearrangement joins TRBV14 to TRBJ2-3; 7 nucleotides align to TRBD1. The CDR3 is made up of 14 amino acids. CDR1 SGHDN and CDR2 FVKESK come from the germline V gene. With V trimmed by 4 bases and J by 0 bases, 1 base remained unmatched. DNA of the CDR3: TGTGCCAGCAGCCGGGGACAGAGCACAGATACGCAGTATTTT. Translated: CASSRGQSTDTQYF.

V is TRBV12-3 or TRBV12-4 and J is TRBJ2-3, with a weak D call TRBD1 (6 bases). The CDR3 sequence is 14 residues long. The V end lost 5 bases, the J end lost 3 bases, and 12 bases lay between the germline ends. The DNA of the CDR3 is TGTGCCAGCAGTCCAGGACAGCCAACAGATACGCAGTATTTT. Its translation is CASSPGQPTDTQYF.

This clonotype was counted a few times. The chain recombines TRBV7-2 with TRBJ1-2; 7 nucleotides agree with TRBD1. Germline CDR1 and CDR2: SGHTA and FQGNSA. V shed 6 bases, J shed 3 bases, and the junction held 10 bases outside the gene matches. The CDR3 contains 15 residues. This chain's CDR3 is CASRLPGQKYYGYTF. In DNA, the CDR3 is TGTGCCAGCAGGTTACCGGGACAGAAGTACTATGGCTACACCTTC.

The rearrangement uses TRBV10-3 and TRBJ2-5; D unclear. The CDR3 extends over 12 amino acids. CDR1 and CDR2 from the germline V gene are ENHRY and SYGVKD. Trimming shortened V by 0 bases and J by 5 bases, and 4 bases separated the two germline ends. In nucleotides, the CDR3 is TGTGCCATCAGTGAGTCGACGGAGACCCAGTACTTC. Translating it yields CAISESTETQYF.

The chain joins TRBV20-1 to TRBJ2-2, with D maybe TRBD2 (6 bases). V was shortened by 2 bases and J by 5 bases, with 6 bases between the two germline ends. CDR1 and CDR2 from the germline V gene are DFQATT and SNEGSKA (reference sequence). The CDR3 has 12 residues. CDR3 bases: TGCAGTGCTAGACGGGGGACCGGGGAGCTGTTTTTT. This translates into CSARRGTGELFF.

This clonotype was recorded at least ten times. The genes are TRBV3-1 and TRBJ1-1, with D tentatively TRBD1 (5 bases). V shed 1 base and J shed 5 bases, with 17 bases lying between them. Germline values: CDR1 LGHDT, CDR2 YNNKEL (reference sequence). This CDR3 has 16 amino acids. The CDR3 coding sequence is TGTGCCAGCAGCCAAGTGGCTGGGCAGGGCGGGACTGAAGCTTTCTTT. Translated: CASSQVAGQGGTEAFF. The entire variable domain, with the rest obtained from reference TRBV3-1 and TRBJ1-1, is as follows: DTAVSQTPKYLVTQMGNDKSIKCEQNLGHDTMYWYKQDSKKFLKIMFSYNNKELIINETVPNRFSPKSPDKAHLNLHINSLELGDSAVYFCASSQVAGQGGTEAFFGQGTRLTVV.

This clonotype has a count of ten or more. This chain joins TRBV7-9 and TRBJ2-1; D remains unclear. The CDR3 runs 10 residues. With 2 bases removed from V and 8 bases from J, the gap between germline ends came to 1 base. CDR1 SEHNR and CDR2 FQNEAQ come from the germline V gene (reference sequence). Here the CDR3 reads CASSLYEQFF. The CDR3 nucleotides read TGTGCCAGCAGCTTATATGAGCAGTTCTTC.

This clonotype has at least ten counts. The chain recombines TRBV21-1 with TRBJ2-7; the D call in the table, TRBD1, was not verified against the DNA. TRBV21-1 is noted as a pseudogene. This CDR3 spans 18 amino acids. CDR3: CASSKALPRGALEYEQYF. DNA for the CDR3: TGTGCCAGCAGCAAAGCCCTACCGAGGGGGGCGCTTGAATACGAGCAGTACTTC.

CDR3 sequence (DNA): TGTGCCAGCAGCTTAGAGGGGGGACTGCCCCTTGCTACGCAGTATTTT. It is translated as CASSLEGGLPLATQYF. This sequence joins TRBV11-2 and TRBJ2-3, with D maybe TRBD2 (6 bases). Germline V gene lookup returns CDR1 SGHAT and CDR2 FQNNGV. Trimming left V 0 bases short and J 8 bases short, with 18 bases between. This CDR3 spans 16 amino acids.

The chain uses TRBV9 and TRBJ2-1; 8 bases are a match to TRBD2. Unmatched junction bases numbered 4, after V lost 4 bases and J lost 7 bases. This CDR3 has 13 residues. CDR1 SGDLS and CDR2 YYNGEE come from the germline V gene. The CDR3 here is CASSRAGGNEQFF. CDR3 nucleotide sequence: TGTGCCAGCAGCAGGGCGGGAGGTAATGAGCAGTTCTTC.

The sample holds a few counts of this clonotype. The gene calls are TRBV5-4 and TRBJ2-1; 10 nucleotides agree with TRBD2. Germline V lookup: CDR1 SGHNT, CDR2 YYREEE (reference sequence). Trimming took 2 bases from V and 3 from J; bases not matched to a gene: 2. CDR3 length equals 15 residues. The CDR3 is CASSFPSGGYNEQFF. DNA of the CDR3: TGTGCCAGCAGCTTTCCTAGCGGGGGCTACAATGAGCAGTTCTTC.

The CDR3, as DNA: TGCGCCAGCAGCTTGGAGGGAAACTATGGCTACACCTTC. Translated, it gives CASSLEGNYGYTF. This rearrangement joins TRBV5-1 to TRBJ1-2; D uncertain. V lost 0 bases, J lost 2 bases, and 5 bases lay in between. This CDR3 is built from 13 residues. Per the germline V gene, CDR1 is SGHRS and CDR2 is YFSETQ.

With regard to this clonotype: A much larger clone lies one base from this, so it may be a read error. Here the CDR3 omits its conserved ending phenylalanine or tryptophan, so a read error is the likely source. The chain links TRBV4-3 to TRBJ2-6, with D uncertain. The CDR3 spans 15 residues. V was pared by 1 base and J by 1 base, with 5 bases between. Germline V gene sequence: CDR1 LGHNA, CDR2 YSLEER. The CDR3 DNA reads TGCGCCAGCAGCCAAGGCGTGTCTGGGGCCAACGTCCTGACTATC. It encodes CASSQGVSGANVLTI.

This clonotype has only a few counts. CDR3 in DNA: TGTGCCAGCGGGCTTTTCCATGGGCAGTTCTTC. Translated: CASGLFHGQFF. The chain couples TRBV12-3 or TRBV12-4 to TRBJ2-1; no reliable D call. The CDR3 runs to 11 residues. V was cut by 8 bases and J by 12 bases, with 14 bases left in between.

This chain joins TRBV12-3 or TRBV12-4 and TRBJ1-2; 8 nucleotides match TRBD1. There are 14 residues in the CDR3. V lost 6 bases, J lost 7 bases, and 10 bases stayed unmatched. The CDR3 here is CASRSRTGRSGYTF. The DNA of the CDR3 is TGTGCCAGCAGATCCCGGACAGGGAGGAGTGGCTACACCTTC.

This clonotype was observed a handful of times. CDR3: CASSPRTSGRLYQETQYF. As DNA, the CDR3 is TGTGCCAGCAGCCCGAGGACTAGCGGGAGACTTTACCAAGAGACCCAGTACTTC. The chain recombines TRBV7-9 with TRBJ2-5; 13 bases agree with TRBD2. CDR1 and CDR2 (germline): SEHNR, FQNEAQ (reference sequence). V shed 5 bases, J shed 0 bases, and the junction held 9 bases outside the gene matches. This CDR3 is 18 amino acids long.

This clonotype was seen at least ten times. The V call is TRBV5-1, the J call TRBJ1-2, with a weak D call TRBD1 (6 bases). CDR1 SGHRS and CDR2 YFSETQ come from the germline V gene. CDR3 length equals 14 residues. Trimming took off 4 bases at V and 8 bases at J, with 18 bases between the two ends. Here the CDR3 DNA reads TGCGCCAGCAGCCTGGGGGACACCGCGGGAGGCTACACCTTC. This codes for CASSLGDTAGGYTF.

This clonotype has a count of ten or more. The chain couples TRBV5-1 to TRBJ1-3; TRBD1 aligns across 7 bases. V shed 1 base and J 0 bases; nucleotides not matched to a gene: 7. Germline CDR1 and CDR2: SGHRS and YFSETQ. The CDR3 loop spans 17 amino acids. The CDR3 DNA reads TGCGCCAGCAGCTTGTACCGACAGGGACACTCTGGAAACACCATATATTTT. Its protein product is CASSLYRQGHSGNTIYF.

This clonotype counts as medium-sized. The chain recombines TRBV7-6 with TRBJ2-6; 7 bases are a match to TRBD1. V lost 4 bases, J lost 3 bases, and 3 bases stayed unmatched. Germline CDR1 and CDR2: SGHVS and FNYEAQ. The CDR3 totals 15 residues. The CDR3 region is CASSSTGVGANVLTF. The CDR3 region has the DNA TGTGCCAGCAGCTCCACAGGGGTTGGGGCCAACGTCCTGACTTTC.

The V and J genes are TRBV25-1 and TRBJ2-1; 8 positions match TRBD2. The germline gives CDR1 MGHDK, CDR2 SYGVNS. The CDR3 spans 12 residues. V shed 4 bases and J 10 bases; nucleotides not matched to a gene: 3. CDR3 bases: TGTGCCAGCAGTGCTTTAGCGGGAGAGCAGTTCTTC. Amino acid sequence: CASSALAGEQFF.

The rearrangement links TRBV20-1 to TRBJ2-3; perhaps TRBD1 as D (5 bases). The CDR3 totals 17 residues. V dropped 1 base and J dropped 0 bases, with 17 bases sitting between them. The germline V gene has CDR1 DFQATT and CDR2 SNEGSKA (reference sequence). This CDR3 is CSARATGSDTSTDTQYF. As DNA, the CDR3 is TGCAGTGCTAGAGCCACAGGCAGCGACACTAGCACAGATACGCAGTATTTT.

In its sample, this clonotype was seen a few times. The rearrangement joins TRBV6-2 or TRBV6-3 to TRBJ2-6, with D possibly being TRBD1 (6 bases). The CDR3 totals 16 residues. Germline CDR1 MNHEY, CDR2 SVGEGT. Trimming pared 6 bases from V and 0 bases from J, leaving 12 bases between. The CDR3 DNA follows: TGTGCCAGCAGCCCCCACAGGGCCTCTGGGGCCAACGTCCTGACTTTC. Protein: CASSPHRASGANVLTF.

This chain connects TRBV25-1 to TRBJ2-5; 8 positions agree with TRBD2. V shed 4 bases and J 2 bases; nucleotides not matched to a gene: 9. CDR1 is MGHDK and CDR2 is SYGVNS in the germline V gene. The CDR3 contains 16 residues. CDR3 protein: CASSGPRGGPQETQYF. CDR3 DNA: TGTGCCAGCAGTGGTCCCCGCGGGGGGCCGCAAGAGACCCAGTACTTC.

This clonotype was seen ten or more times. Here the CDR3 DNA reads TGTGCCAGTAGTACCCGGACTAGCGGGAGTGCCGGGGAGCTGTTTTTT. Translating gives CASSTRTSGSAGELFF. The chain joins TRBV19 to TRBJ2-2, with TRBD2 matching 13 bases. This CDR3 contains 16 residues. V was pared by 4 bases and J by 6 bases, with 5 bases of the junction left unmatched. Germline CDR1 reads LNHDA; CDR2 reads SQIVND (reference sequence).

This clonotype was counted at least ten times. The rearrangement joins TRBV10-3 to TRBJ2-7; 8 nucleotides match TRBD2. The V and J ends lost 6 bases and 9 bases, in that order; junction bases with no gene match: 7. The CDR3 is made up of 12 amino acids. Germline V gene data show CDR1 as ENHRY and CDR2 as SYGVKD. DNA for the CDR3: TGTGCCATCAGATCCGCCCTAGCGGGGCAGTACTTC. Translation gives CAIRSALAGQYF.

There are many counts of this clonotype. The rearrangement links TRBV10-3 to TRBJ1-4; 7 positions match TRBD1. CDR3 length equals 15 residues. CDR1 is ENHRY, CDR2 SYGVKD, per germline. The trim removed 8 bases at V and 4 bases at J, leaving 10 bases unmatched. CDR3 nucleotide sequence: TGTGCCATCGGACCGGGACAGCCTCTTAATGAAAAACTGTTTTTT. Translation: CAIGPGQPLNEKLFF.

This clonotype came up many times. The chain combines TRBV2 with TRBJ2-5, with a possible D match to TRBD1 (5 bases). This CDR3 region has 13 residues. Germline V gene lookup returns CDR1 SNHLY and CDR2 FYNNEI. V was clipped by 10 bases and J by 5 bases, with 17 bases between them. The CDR3 is CATPDITGETQYF. The CDR3, as DNA: TGTGCCACCCCGGACATTACTGGTGAGACCCAGTACTTC.

This clonotype appeared once. A much larger clone sits a single nucleotide away, making a read error possible. The genes are TRBV6-6 and TRBJ2-1; D is possibly TRBD1 (7 bases). The CDR3 spans 15 residues. Looked up from germline, CDR1 is MNHNY and CDR2 is SVGAGI (reference sequence). CDR3 amino acids: CASSPTGDFYDEQFF. CDR3 DNA: TGTGCCAGCAGTCCAACAGGGGACTTCTACGATGAGCAGTTCTTC.

This clonotype was found many times. The chain links TRBV4-2 to TRBJ1-1; D not certain. Per germline, CDR1 LGHNA and CDR2 YNFKEQ. V was cut by 7 bases and J by 2 bases, with 14 bases left in between. There are 14 residues in the CDR3. CDR3 coding DNA: TGTGCCAGCAACGGCAACAAAGGTAACACTGAAGCTTTCTTT. Its translation is CASNGNKGNTEAFF.